The clone carrying this T cell receptor beta chain was seen a handful of times. Its antigen is currently unknown. The CDR3 end falls 3 residues outside the read, so it is completed with the germline J gene. Sequencing was performed with immunoSEQ multiplex PCR; in TCRdb, only in-frame clones are kept and a portion is missing. The record shows approximately 14,000 clones for this sample, with no singletons present. The data stem from a study of T cell clonality in common variable immunodeficiency. Whole-study findings and limits: Compared with healthy controls, CVID subjects showed increased TCRbeta clonality, mostly in about a third. Fewer deletions and N-nucleotide insertions were reportedly seen in common variable immunodeficiency TCR beta sequences.

Unmatched junction bases numbered 14, after V lost 6 bases and J lost 0 bases. Germline lookup yields CDR1 KGHSH and CDR2 LQKENI. There are 19 residues in the CDR3. The receptor comes from a human donor with common variable immunodeficiency. The source material was peripheral blood mononuclear cells. The J gene is TRBJ2-7, the V gene TRBV18; 13 positions agree with TRBD2. CDR3 amino acids: CASSTLTGTSGTPSYEQYF. The CDR3 bases that were read are TGTGCCAGCTCGACATTGACCGGGACTAGCGGGACTCCCTCCTACGAG.